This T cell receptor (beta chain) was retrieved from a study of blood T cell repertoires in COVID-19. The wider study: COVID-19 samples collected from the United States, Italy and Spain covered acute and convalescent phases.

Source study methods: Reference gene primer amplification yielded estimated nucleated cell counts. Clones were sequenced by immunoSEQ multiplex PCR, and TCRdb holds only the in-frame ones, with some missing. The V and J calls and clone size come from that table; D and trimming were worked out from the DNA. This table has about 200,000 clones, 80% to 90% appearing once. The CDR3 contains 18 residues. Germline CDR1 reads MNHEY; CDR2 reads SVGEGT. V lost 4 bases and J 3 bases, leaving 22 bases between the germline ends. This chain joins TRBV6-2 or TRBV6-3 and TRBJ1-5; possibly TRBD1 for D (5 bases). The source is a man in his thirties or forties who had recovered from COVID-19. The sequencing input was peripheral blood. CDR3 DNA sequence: TGTGCCAGCAGTTTCCCCCGGGGGATCACGGACCTCAATCAGCCCCAGCATTTT. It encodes CASSFPRGITDLNQPQHF.